The next 5 T cell receptor beta chains were all read from a single sample in a study of blood T cells in healthy people across ages. Using a J-beta primer mix together with a sample-barcoded 5' primer, a second PCR was run for roughly 6 to 12 cycles. One entry per CDR3 protein, called by TCRdb with MiXCR from the 5' RACE reads. The table lists about 1.8 million distinct CDR3 sequences, roughly 49% of them singletons. Material for sequencing was blood. These receptors all come from a woman aged 40 to 49 in good health.

The chain couples TRBV10-3 to TRBJ1-4; D is uncertain. The germline V and J ends were trimmed by 10 bases and 3 bases, with 12 bases remaining between them. Looked up from germline, CDR1 is ENHRY and CDR2 is SYGVKD. This CDR3 has 13 residues. As DNA, the CDR3 is TGTGCCACCCACGAGCAGGCTAATGAAAAACTGTTTTTT. Its protein product is CATHEQANEKLFF.

The chain joins TRBV28 to TRBJ2-7; D gene ambiguous. CDR1 is MDHEN, CDR2 SYDVKM, per germline. The V end was cut by 2 bases, the J end by 0 bases, with 14 bases between. CDR3 length: 16 amino acids. CDR3 residues: CASSLSSAGYSYEQYF. The CDR3 region has the DNA TGTGCCAGCAGTTTAAGTTCTGCCGGATACTCCTACGAGCAGTACTTC. Based on the CDR3 plus reference TRBV28 and TRBJ2-7, the full variable domain is DVKVTQSSRYLVKRTGEKVFLECVQDMDHENMFWYRQDPGLGLRLIYFSYDVKMKEKGDIPEGYSVSREKKERFSLILESASTNQTSMYLCASSLSSAGYSYEQYFGPGTRLTVT.

This chain links TRBV4-3 with TRBJ2-6, with a possible D match to TRBD1 (6 bases). Trimming stripped 4 bases from V and 2 bases from J, with 12 bases between. Per germline, CDR1 LGHNA and CDR2 YSLEER. CDR3 size: 16 residues. The CDR3 loop is CASSPSRTAGANVLTF. CDR3 DNA: TGCGCCAGCAGCCCAAGTAGGACAGCTGGGGCCAACGTCCTGACTTTC.

The chain joins TRBV3-1 to TRBJ2-1; 8 positions match TRBD2. Per the germline V gene, CDR1 is LGHDT and CDR2 is YNNKEL (reference sequence). The length of the CDR3 is 14 residues. With 4 bases clipped from V and 8 bases from J, the junction kept 7 bases outside the gene matches. CDR3 region: CASSPGTSFDEQFF. In DNA form, the CDR3 reads TGTGCCAGCAGCCCCGGGACTAGTTTCGATGAGCAGTTCTTC.

This clonotype appeared a few times. The chain carries TRBV13 and TRBJ2-7; the match to TRBD1 covers 7 bases. The CDR3 extends over 14 amino acids. With 6 bases clipped from V and 3 bases from J, the junction kept 8 bases outside the gene matches. Per germline, CDR1 PRHDT and CDR2 FYEKMQ (reference sequence). The CDR3 DNA reads as TGTGCCAGCAGAAGTTCGACAGGGATCTACGAGCAGTACTTC. Translation gives CASRSSTGIYEQYF.